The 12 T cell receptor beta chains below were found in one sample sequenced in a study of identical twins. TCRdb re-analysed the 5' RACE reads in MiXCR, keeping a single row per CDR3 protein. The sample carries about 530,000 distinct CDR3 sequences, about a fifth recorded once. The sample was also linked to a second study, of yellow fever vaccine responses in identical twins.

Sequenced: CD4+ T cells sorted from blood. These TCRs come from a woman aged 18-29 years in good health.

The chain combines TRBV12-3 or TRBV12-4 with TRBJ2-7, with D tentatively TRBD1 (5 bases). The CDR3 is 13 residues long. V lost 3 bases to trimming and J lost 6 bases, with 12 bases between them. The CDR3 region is CASSFSGRGEQYV. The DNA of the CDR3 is TGTGCCAGCAGTTTTTCGGGTAGGGGCGAGCAGTACGTC.

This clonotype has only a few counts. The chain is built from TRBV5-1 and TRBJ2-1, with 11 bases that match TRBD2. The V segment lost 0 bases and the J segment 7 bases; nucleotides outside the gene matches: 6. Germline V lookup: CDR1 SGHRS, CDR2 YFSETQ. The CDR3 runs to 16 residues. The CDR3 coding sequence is TGCGCCAGCAGCTTGGCAGTAGCGGGAGGGCATAATGAGCAGTTCTTC. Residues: CASSLAVAGGHNEQFF.

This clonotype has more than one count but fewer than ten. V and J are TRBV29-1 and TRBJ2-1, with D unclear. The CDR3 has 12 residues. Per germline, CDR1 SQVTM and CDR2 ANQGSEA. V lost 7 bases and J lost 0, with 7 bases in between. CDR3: CSGKASYNEQFF. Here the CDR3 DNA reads TGCAGCGGAAAGGCCTCCTACAATGAGCAGTTCTTC.

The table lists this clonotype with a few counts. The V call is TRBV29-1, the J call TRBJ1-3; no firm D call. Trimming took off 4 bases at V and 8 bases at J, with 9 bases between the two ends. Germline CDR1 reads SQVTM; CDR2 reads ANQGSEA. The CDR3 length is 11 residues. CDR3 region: CSVVEGYTIYF. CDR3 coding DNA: TGCAGCGTTGTAGAGGGCTACACCATATATTTT.

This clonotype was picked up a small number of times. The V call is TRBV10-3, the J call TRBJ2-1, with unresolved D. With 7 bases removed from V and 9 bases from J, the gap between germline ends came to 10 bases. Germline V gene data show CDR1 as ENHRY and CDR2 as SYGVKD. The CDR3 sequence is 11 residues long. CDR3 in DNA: TGTGCCATCACTGGGTTCGGTGAGCAGTTCTTC. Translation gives CAITGFGEQFF.

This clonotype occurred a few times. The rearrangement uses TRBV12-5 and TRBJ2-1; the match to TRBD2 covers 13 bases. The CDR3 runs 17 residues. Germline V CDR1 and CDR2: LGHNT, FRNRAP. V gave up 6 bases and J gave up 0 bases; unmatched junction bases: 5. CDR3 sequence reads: CASGTGTSGNSYNEQFF. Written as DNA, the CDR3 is TGTGCTAGTGGAACCGGGACTAGCGGGAACTCCTACAATGAGCAGTTCTTC.

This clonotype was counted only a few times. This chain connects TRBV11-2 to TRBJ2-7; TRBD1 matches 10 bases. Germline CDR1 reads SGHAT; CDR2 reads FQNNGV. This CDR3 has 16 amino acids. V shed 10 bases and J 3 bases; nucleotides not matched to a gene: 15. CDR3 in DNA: TGTGCCACCCGACATAGCGGGACAGGGGTTTACTACGAGCAGTACGTC. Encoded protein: CATRHSGTGVYYEQYV.

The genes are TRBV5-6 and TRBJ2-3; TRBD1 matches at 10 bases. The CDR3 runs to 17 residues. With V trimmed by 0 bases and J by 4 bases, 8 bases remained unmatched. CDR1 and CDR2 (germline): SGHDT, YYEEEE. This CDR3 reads CASSLAPGQGVADTQYF. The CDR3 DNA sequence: TGTGCCAGCAGCTTGGCACCCGGACAGGGGGTAGCAGATACGCAGTATTTT.

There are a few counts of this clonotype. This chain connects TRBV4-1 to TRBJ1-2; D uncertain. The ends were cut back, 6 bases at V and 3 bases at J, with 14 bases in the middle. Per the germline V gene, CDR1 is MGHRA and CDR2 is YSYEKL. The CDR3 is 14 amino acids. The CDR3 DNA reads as TGCGCCAGCAGACCGATATCCTCGGACTATGGCTACACCTTC. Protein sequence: CASRPISSDYGYTF.

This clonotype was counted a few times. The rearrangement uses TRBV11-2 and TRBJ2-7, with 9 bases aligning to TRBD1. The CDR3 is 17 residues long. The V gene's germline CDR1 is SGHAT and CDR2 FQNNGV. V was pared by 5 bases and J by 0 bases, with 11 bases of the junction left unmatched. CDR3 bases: TGTGCCAGCAGCCCACTCCGGGGACAGGGCTTCTCCTACGAGCAGTACTTC. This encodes CASSPLRGQGFSYEQYF.

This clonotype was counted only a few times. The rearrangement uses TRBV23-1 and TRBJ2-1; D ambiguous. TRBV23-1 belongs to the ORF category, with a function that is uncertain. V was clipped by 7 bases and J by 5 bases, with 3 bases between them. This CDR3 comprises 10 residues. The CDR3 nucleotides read TGCGCCAGCAACAACAATGAGCAGTTCTTC. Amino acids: CASNNNEQFF.

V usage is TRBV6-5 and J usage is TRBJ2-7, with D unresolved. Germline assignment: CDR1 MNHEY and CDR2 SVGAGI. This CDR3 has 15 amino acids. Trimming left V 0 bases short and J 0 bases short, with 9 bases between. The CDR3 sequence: CASSYSTRSSYEQYF. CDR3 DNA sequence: TGTGCCAGCAGTTACTCGACCCGGAGCTCCTACGAGCAGTACTTC.